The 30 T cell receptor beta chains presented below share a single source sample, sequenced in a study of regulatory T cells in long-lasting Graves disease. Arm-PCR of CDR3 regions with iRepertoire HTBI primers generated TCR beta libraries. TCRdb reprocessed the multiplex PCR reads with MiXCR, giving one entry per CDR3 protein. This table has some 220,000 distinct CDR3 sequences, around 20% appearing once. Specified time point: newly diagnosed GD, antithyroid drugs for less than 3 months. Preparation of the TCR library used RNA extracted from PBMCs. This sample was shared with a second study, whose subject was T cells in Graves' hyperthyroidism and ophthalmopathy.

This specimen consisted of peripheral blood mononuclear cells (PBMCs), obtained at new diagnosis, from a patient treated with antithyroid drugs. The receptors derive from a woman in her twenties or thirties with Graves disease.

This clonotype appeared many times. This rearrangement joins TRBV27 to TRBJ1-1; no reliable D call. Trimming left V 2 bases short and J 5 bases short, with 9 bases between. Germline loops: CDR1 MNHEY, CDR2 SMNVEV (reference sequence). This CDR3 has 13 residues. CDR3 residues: CASSLNSETEAFF. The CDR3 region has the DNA TGTGCCAGCAGTTTAAACTCCGAGACTGAAGCTTTCTTT.

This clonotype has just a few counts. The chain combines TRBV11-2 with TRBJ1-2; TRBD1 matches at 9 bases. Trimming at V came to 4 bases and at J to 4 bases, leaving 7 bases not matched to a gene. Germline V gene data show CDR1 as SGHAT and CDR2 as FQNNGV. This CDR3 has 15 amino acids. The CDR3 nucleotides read TGTGCCAGCAGCTCTCTCCGGGACAGGGCCTATGGCTACACCTTC. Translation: CASSSLRDRAYGYTF.

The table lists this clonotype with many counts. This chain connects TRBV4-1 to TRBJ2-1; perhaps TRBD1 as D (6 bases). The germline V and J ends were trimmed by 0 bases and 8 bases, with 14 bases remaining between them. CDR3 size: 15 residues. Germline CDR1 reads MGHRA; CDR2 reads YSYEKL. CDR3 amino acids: CASSQEAHPGDEQFF. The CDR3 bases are TGCGCCAGCAGCCAAGAAGCCCACCCAGGGGATGAGCAGTTCTTC.

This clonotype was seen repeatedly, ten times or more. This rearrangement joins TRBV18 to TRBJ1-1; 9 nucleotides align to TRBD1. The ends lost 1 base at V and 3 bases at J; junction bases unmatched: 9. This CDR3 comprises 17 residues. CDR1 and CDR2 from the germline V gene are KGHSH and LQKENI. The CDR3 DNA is TGTGCCAGCTCACCACAGGACAGGGGAATGGTGGACACTGAAGCTTTCTTT. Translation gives CASSPQDRGMVDTEAFF.

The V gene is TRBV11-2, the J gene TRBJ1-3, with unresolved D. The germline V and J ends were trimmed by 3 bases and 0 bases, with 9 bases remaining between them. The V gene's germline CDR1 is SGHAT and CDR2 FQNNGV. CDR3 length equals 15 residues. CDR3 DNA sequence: TGTGCCAGCAGCTTTTCACCGGGCTCTGGAAACACCATATATTTT. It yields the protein CASSFSPGSGNTIYF.

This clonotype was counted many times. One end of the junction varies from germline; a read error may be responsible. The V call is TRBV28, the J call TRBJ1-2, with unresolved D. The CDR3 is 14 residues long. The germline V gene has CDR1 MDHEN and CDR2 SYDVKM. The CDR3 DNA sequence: TGTGCCAGCAGTTACATCAACGGTAACCATGGCTACACCTTC. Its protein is CASSYINGNHGYTF.

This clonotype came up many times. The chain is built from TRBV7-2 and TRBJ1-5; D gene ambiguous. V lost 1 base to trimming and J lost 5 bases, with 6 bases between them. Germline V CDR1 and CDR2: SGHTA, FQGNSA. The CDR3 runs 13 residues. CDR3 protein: CASSLDGYQPQHF. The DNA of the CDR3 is TGTGCCAGCAGCTTAGACGGATATCAGCCCCAGCATTTT.

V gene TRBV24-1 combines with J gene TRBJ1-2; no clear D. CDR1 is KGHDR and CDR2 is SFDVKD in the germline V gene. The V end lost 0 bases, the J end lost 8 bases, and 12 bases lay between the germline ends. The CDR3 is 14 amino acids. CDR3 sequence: CATSDLRAHDGYTF. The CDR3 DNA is TGTGCCACCAGTGATTTGCGGGCGCACGACGGCTACACCTTC.

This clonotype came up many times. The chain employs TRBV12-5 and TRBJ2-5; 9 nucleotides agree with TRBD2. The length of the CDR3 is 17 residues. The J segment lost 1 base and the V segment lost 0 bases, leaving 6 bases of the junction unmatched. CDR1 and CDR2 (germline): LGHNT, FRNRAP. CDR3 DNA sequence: TGTGCTAGTGGTTTGGTACTGGGGCGGGGGGGCCAAGAGACCCAGTACTTC. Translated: CASGLVLGRGGQETQYF.

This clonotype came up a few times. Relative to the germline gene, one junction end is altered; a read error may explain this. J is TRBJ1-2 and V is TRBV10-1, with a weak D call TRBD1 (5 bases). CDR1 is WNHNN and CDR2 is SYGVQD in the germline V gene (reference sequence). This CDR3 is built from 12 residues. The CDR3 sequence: CTSRPGAAGYTF. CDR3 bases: TGCACCAGCAGGCCCGGGGCGGCTGGCTACACCTTC.

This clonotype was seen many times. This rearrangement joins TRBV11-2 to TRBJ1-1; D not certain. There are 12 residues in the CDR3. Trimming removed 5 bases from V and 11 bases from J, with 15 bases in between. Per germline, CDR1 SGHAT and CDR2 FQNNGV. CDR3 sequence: CASSLSGRAAFF. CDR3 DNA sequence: TGTGCCAGCAGCCTCTCAGGACGCGCCGCTTTCTTT.

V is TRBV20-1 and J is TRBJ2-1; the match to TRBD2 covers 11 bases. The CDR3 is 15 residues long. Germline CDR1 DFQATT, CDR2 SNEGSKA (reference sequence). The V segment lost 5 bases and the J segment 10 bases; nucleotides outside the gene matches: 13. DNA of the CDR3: TGCAGTGCTTCCCCGACTAGCGGGATAGTTCGGGAGCAGTTCTTC. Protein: CSASPTSGIVREQFF.

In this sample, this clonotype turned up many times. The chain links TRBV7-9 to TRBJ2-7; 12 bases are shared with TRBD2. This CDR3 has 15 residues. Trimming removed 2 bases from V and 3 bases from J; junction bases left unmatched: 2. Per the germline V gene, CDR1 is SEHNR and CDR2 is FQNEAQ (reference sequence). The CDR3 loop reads CASSLPLAGGYEQYF. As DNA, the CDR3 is TGTGCCAGCAGCTTACCACTAGCGGGGGGCTACGAGCAGTACTTC.

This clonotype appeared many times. The CDR3 nucleotides are TGTGCCAGCAGCTTACAACAGGGGGGCGGCTACACCTTC. Translating gives CASSLQQGGGYTF. The chain has TRBV11-2 and TRBJ1-2; 8 nucleotides agree with TRBD1. The J segment lost 8 bases and the V segment lost 2 bases, leaving 4 bases of the junction unmatched. This CDR3 spans 13 amino acids. Germline V gives CDR1 SGHAT, CDR2 FQNNGV.

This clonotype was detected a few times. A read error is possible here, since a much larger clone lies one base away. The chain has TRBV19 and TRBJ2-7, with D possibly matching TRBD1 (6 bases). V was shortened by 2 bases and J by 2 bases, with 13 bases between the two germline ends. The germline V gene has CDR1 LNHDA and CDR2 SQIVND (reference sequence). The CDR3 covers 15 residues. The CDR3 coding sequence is TGTGCCAGTAGTATACCAGTACAGGGTACCTACGAGCAGTACTTC. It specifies CASSIPVQGTYEQYF.

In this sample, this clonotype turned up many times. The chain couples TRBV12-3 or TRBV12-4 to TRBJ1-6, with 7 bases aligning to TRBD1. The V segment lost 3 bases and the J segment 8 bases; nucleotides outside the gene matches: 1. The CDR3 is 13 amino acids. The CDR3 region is CASSFRGYSPLHF. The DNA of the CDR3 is TGTGCCAGCAGTTTCAGGGGGTATTCACCCCTCCACTTT.

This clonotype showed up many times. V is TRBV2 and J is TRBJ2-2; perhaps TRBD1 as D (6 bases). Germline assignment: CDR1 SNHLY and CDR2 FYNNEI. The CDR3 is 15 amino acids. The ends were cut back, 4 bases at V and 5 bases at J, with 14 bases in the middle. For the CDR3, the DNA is TGTGCCAGCAGTGCTCAGGGGCTGGGGACCGGGGAGCTGTTTTTT. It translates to CASSAQGLGTGELFF.

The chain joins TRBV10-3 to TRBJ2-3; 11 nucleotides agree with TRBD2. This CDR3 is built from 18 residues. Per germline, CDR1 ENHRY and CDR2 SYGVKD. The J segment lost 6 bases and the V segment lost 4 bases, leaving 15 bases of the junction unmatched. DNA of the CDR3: TGTGCCATCAGTGCCTCGGTCTTCCTAGCGGGAGGCCGGGATACGCAGTATTTT. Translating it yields CAISASVFLAGGRDTQYF.

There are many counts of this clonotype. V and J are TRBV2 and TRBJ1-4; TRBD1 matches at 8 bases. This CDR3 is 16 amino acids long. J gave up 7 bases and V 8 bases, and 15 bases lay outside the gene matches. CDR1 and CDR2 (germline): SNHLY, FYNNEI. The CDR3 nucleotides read TGTGCCAGCCAGCCCCTCCGACAGGGGATGGGTGAAAAACTGTTTTTT. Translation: CASQPLRQGMGEKLFF.

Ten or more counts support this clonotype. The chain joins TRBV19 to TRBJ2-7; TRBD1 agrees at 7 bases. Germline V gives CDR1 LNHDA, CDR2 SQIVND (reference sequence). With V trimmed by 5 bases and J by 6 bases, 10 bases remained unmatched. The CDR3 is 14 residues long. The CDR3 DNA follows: TGTGCCAGTAGTGTCCCGGGACAGAAGTCCGAGCAGTACTTC. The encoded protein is CASSVPGQKSEQYF. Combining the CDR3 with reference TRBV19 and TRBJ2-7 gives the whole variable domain DGGITQSPKYLFRKEGQNVTLSCEQNLNHDAMYWYRQDPGQGLRLIYYSQIVNDFQKGDIAEGYSVSREKKESFPLTVTSAQKNPTAFYLCASSVPGQKSEQYFGPGTRLTVT.

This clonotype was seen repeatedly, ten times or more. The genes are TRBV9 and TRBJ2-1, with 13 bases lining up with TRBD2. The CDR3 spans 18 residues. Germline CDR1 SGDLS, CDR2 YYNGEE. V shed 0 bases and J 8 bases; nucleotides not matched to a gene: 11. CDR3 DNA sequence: TGTGCCAGCAGCGTAGCTCTACTAGCGGGGGGGAGGTTCGATGAGCAGTTCTTC. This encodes CASSVALLAGGRFDEQFF.

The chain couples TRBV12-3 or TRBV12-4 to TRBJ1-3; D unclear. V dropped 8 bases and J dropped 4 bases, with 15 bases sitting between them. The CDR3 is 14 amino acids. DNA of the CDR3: TGTGCCAGCTCACCACCGGCAAGCGGAAACACCATATATTTT. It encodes CASSPPASGNTIYF.

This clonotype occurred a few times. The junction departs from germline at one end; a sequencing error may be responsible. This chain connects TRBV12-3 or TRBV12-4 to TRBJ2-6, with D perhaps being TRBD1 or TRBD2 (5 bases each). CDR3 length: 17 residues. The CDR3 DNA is TGTGCCACTAAGTCTGGCGGAGGATACTCTGGGGCCAGCGTCCTGACTTTC. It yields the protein CATKSGGGYSGASVLTF.

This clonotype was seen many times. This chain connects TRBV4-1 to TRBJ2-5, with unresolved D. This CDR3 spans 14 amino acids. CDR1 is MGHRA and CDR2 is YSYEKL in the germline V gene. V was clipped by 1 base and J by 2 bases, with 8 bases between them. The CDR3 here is CASSQARPQETQYF. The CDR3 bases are TGCGCCAGCAGCCAAGCCCGGCCGCAAGAGACCCAGTACTTC.

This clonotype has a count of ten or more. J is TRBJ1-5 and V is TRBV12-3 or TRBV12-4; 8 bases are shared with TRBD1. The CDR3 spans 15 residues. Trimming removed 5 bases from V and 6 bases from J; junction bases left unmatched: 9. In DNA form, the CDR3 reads TGTGCCAGCAGTCTAAGGACAGGGCTGGGTCAGCCCCAGCATTTT. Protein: CASSLRTGLGQPQHF.

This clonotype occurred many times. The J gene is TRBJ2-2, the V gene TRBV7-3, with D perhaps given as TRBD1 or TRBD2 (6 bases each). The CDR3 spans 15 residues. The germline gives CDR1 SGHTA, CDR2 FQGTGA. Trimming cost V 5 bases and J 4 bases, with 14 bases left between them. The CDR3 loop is CASSAGRGPTGELFF. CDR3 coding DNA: TGTGCCAGCAGCGCGGGCCGGGGGCCCACCGGGGAGCTGTTTTTT.

Here the CDR3 DNA reads TGTGCCAGCAGCTTATCATTAGGGGGGACAAAGGATAGCACAGATACGCAGTATTTT. Protein sequence: CASSLSLGGTKDSTDTQYF. The chain has TRBV7-9 and TRBJ2-3; the D gene could be TRBD1 or TRBD2 (6 bases each). From germline, CDR1 is SEHNR and CDR2 FQNEAQ (reference sequence). V was cut by 2 bases and J by 0 bases, with 21 bases left in between. The CDR3 length is 19 residues.

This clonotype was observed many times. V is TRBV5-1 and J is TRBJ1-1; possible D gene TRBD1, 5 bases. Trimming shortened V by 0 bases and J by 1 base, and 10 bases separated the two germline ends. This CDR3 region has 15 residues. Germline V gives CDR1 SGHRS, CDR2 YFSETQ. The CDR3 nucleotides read TGCGCCAGCAGCTTGGCTTGGGGGGGGAACACTGAAGCTTTCTTT. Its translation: CASSLAWGGNTEAFF.

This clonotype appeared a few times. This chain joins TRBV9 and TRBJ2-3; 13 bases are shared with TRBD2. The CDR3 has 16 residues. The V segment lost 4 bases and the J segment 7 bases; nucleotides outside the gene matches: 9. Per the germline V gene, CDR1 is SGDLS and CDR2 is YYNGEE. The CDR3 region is CASSPRTSGSWNTQYF. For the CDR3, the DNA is TGTGCCAGCAGCCCCCGGACTAGCGGGAGTTGGAATACGCAGTATTTT.

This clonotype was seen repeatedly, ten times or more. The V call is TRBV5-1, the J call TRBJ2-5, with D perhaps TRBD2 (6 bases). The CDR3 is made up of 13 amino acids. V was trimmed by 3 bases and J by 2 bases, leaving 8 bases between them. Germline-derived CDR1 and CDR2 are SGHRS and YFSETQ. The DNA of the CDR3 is TGCGCCAGCAGCTGGGACTGGCAAGAGACCCAGTACTTC. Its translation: CASSWDWQETQYF.